Listed below are T cell receptor beta chains from one sample, sequenced in a study of blood T cells in healthy people across ages. TCRdb reprocessed the 5' RACE reads with MiXCR, giving one entry per CDR3 protein. The table has over a million distinct CDR3 sequences, roughly 45% seen once; the top ten hold under 8%. The sample consisted of blood. Receptors originate from a woman aged 18 to 35 in good health. Each CDR3 is given with its conserved first and last residue. The D gene is left open where the match is weak. Rows may omit the clone size; those that give it use once, few, many or a size class.

j_gene	v_gene	d_gene	abundance	CDR3aa	CDR3nt
TRBJ2-1	TRBV7-9	TRBD2	few	CASNVAGEVNEQFF	TGTGCCAGCAACGTAGCGGGAGAGGTCAATGAGCAGTTCTTC
TRBJ2-2	TRBV4-1	TRBD2	-	CASSQEIVAGGTDAGELFF	TGCGCCAGCAGCCAAGAAATCGTAGCGGGAGGCACTGACGCCGGGGAGCTGTTTTTT
TRBJ2-7	TRBV3-1	TRBD1	-	CASSQDGDRARDEQYF	TGTGCCAGCAGCCAAGATGGGGACAGGGCGAGAGACGAGCAGTACTTC
TRBJ1-1	TRBV11-2	TRBD1	-	CASRTIRDRGNGTEAFF	TGTGCCAGCAGGACGATCCGGGACAGGGGAAATGGGACTGAAGCTTTCTTT
TRBJ1-1	TRBV7-9	-	-	CASIKQGPLNTEAFF	TGTGCCAGCATCAAACAGGGCCCCTTAAACACTGAAGCTTTCTTT
TRBJ2-3	TRBV20-1	-	-	CSARGRKDSSDTQYF	TGCAGTGCTAGAGGGCGGAAGGATTCGTCAGATACGCAGTATTTT
TRBJ2-7	TRBV11-2	TRBD2	few	CASSLREPLAGASYEQYF	TGTGCCAGCAGCTTAAGGGAACCCCTAGCGGGGGCCTCCTACGAGCAGTACTTC
TRBJ2-3	TRBV20-1	-	-	CSTQEGPDTQYF	TGCAGTACTCAGGAGGGCCCAGATACGCAGTATTTT
TRBJ2-1	TRBV7-3	-	many	CASSLSQAINEQFF	TGTGCCAGCAGCTTAAGTCAGGCCATCAATGAGCAGTTCTTC
TRBJ2-6	TRBV4-2	-	-	CASSQDQGGANVLTF	TGTGCCAGCAGCCAAGATCAGGGTGGGGCCAACGTCCTGACTTTC
TRBJ2-4	TRBV28	-	-	CASSVNRGLNIQYF	TGTGCCAGCAGTGTTAATAGGGGTCTCAACATTCAGTACTTC
TRBJ2-4	TRBV6-5	TRBD2	-	CASSYSLAGVREQYF	TGTGCCAGCAGTTACTCCCTAGCGGGAGTACGTGAGCAGTACTTC
TRBJ2-5	TRBV4-1	-	-	CASSQVFTGLEETQYF	TGCGCCAGCAGCCAAGTATTTACAGGGCTGGAAGAGACCCAGTACTTC
TRBJ2-3	TRBV5-1	-	-	CASSLDVADTQYF	TGCGCCAGCAGCTTGGATGTGGCAGATACGCAGTATTTT
TRBJ2-5	TRBV7-9	TRBD1	-	CASTRQGGETQYF	TGTGCCAGCACCCGACAGGGCGGAGAGACCCAGTACTTC
TRBJ2-5	TRBV10-1	-	once	CASKPGGAGYEQYF	TGCGCCAGCAAGCCCGGTGGGGCGGGATATGAGCAGTACTTC
TRBJ1-1	TRBV5-4	TRBD1	few	CASSLVPDRDTEAFF	TGTGCCAGCAGCTTGGTACCCGACAGGGACACTGAAGCTTTCTTT
TRBJ1-2	TRBV7-9	-	-	CASSVIGGYTF	TGTGCCAGCAGCGTGATTGGGGGCTACACCTTC
TRBJ2-1	TRBV20-1	TRBD2	few	CSAGFRGGRSYNEQFF	TGCAGTGCTGGCTTCCGGGGGGGGAGAAGTTACAATGAGCAGTTCTTC
TRBJ1-4	TRBV14	-	few	CASSQDRRTKFF	TGTGCCAGCAGCCAAGATAGAAGGACAAAGTTTTTT
TRBJ2-1	TRBV20-1	-	few	CSARVASRSSYNEQFF	TGCAGTGCTAGAGTCGCCTCGAGGAGCTCCTACAATGAGCAGTTCTTC
TRBJ2-1	TRBV11-2	TRBD2	-	CASSVSGGTGEQFF	TGTGCCAGCAGCGTTAGCGGGGGGACTGGGGAGCAGTTCTTC
TRBJ2-7	TRBV4-1	TRBD1	-	CASSQELRDRGYEQYF	TGCGCCAGCAGCCAAGAGCTAAGGGACAGGGGATACGAGCAGTACTTC
TRBJ2-5	TRBV6-5	-	-	CASSYQTGQETQYF	TGTGCCAGCAGTTACCAAACAGGCCAAGAGACCCAGTACTTC
TRBJ2-7	TRBV6-2/TRBV6-3	-	few	CASRQPGHPSPHEQYF	TGTGCCAGCAGACAACCGGGACACCCCTCTCCTCACGAGCAGTACTTC
TRBJ1-6	TRBV28	-	-	CASSEIQGFNSPLHF	TGTGCCAGCAGTGAAATACAGGGCTTTAATTCACCCCTCCACTTT
TRBJ2-7	TRBV4-1	-	-	CASSPGAARYEQYF	TGCGCCAGCAGCCCCGGGGCGGCTAGGTACGAGCAGTACTTC
TRBJ2-5	TRBV2	TRBD2	-	CASSREGLETQYF	TGTGCCAGCTCGCGGGAGGGCCTGGAGACCCAGTACTTC
TRBJ1-2	TRBV27	-	once	CASSLSLSGDYGYTF	TGTGCCAGCAGTTTATCACTTTCAGGGGACTATGGCTACACCTTC
TRBJ1-1	TRBV27	TRBD1	-	CASSWGTGAPNTEAFF	TGTGCCAGCAGTTGGGGGACAGGGGCCCCGAACACTGAAGCTTTCTTT
TRBJ2-1	TRBV20-1	-	-	CSARNRGRIYNEQFF	TGCAGTGCTAGAAATCGGGGGAGGATCTACAATGAGCAGTTCTTC
TRBJ1-5	TRBV6-4	-	-	CASSVTYSNQPQHF	TGTGCCAGCAGTGTCACGTATAGCAATCAGCCCCAGCATTTT
TRBJ2-3	TRBV5-1	-	-	CASSFTGPLSTDTQYF	TGCGCCAGCAGCTTTACAGGGCCTCTCAGCACAGATACGCAGTATTTT
TRBJ1-2	TRBV6-6	-	-	CASSGTGTSNYGYTF	TGTGCCAGCAGTGGTACCGGGACGTCAAACTATGGCTACACCTTC
TRBJ2-3	TRBV25-1	-	-	CASSGLEDSTDTQYF	TGTGCCAGCAGCGGTTTGGAGGATAGCACAGATACGCAGTATTTT
TRBJ1-2	TRBV2	-	few	CASLRGGAYGYTF	TGTGCCAGCTTAAGGGGAGGGGCCTATGGCTACACCTTC
TRBJ1-1	TRBV7-9	-	-	CASSLAGGQGAFF	TGTGCCAGCAGCTTAGCTGGGGGCCAGGGGGCTTTCTTT
TRBJ2-1	TRBV4-1	-	-	CASSQAMTLGDEQFF	TGCGCCAGCAGCCAAGCTATGACCCTTGGGGATGAGCAGTTCTTC
TRBJ2-3	TRBV7-9	-	-	CASTHSRTTWDTQYF	TGTGCCAGCACCCATAGTCGGACTACCTGGGATACGCAGTATTTT
TRBJ1-1	TRBV11-2	TRBD1	-	CASSLRTGLNTEAFF	TGTGCCAGCAGTTTACGGACAGGATTGAACACTGAAGCTTTCTTT
TRBJ1-2	TRBV7-2	-	-	CASTRQGGYTF	TGTGCCAGCACTCGGCAGGGGGGCTACACCTTC
TRBJ2-2	TRBV3-1	-	once	CASSHRRVGELFF	TGTGCCAGCAGCCACCGGAGGGTCGGGGAGCTGTTTTTT
TRBJ2-1	TRBV7-2	TRBD2	few	CASSLAPGLAGGGEQFF	TGTGCCAGCAGCTTAGCCCCGGGACTAGCGGGAGGGGGAGAGCAGTTCTTC